This TCR beta chain came from a study of cytomegalovirus exposure and HLA in healthy donors. General study findings and limits: Altogether, around 160 TCR beta chains were recorded as cytomegalovirus-associated.

V lost 4 bases and J 5 bases, leaving 8 bases between the germline ends. The V gene's germline CDR1 is GTSNPN and CDR2 SVGIG (reference sequence). CDR3 size: 12 residues. TCRdb keeps only in-frame clones here, not all; method: immunoSEQ multiplex PCR. Found here are 150,000 to 200,000 clones, 86% of them singletons; the top ten hold over 1.1%. On this clone: Its target is unknown.

What was sequenced was PBMCs. The V and J genes are TRBV30 and TRBJ2-2, with D possibly matching TRBD1 (6 bases). This receptor was obtained from a young woman in good health and CMV-seronegative. This chain's CDR3 is CAWMRGTGELFF. The DNA for the CDR3 is TGTGCCTGGATGAGGGGGACCGGGGAGCTGTTTTTT.